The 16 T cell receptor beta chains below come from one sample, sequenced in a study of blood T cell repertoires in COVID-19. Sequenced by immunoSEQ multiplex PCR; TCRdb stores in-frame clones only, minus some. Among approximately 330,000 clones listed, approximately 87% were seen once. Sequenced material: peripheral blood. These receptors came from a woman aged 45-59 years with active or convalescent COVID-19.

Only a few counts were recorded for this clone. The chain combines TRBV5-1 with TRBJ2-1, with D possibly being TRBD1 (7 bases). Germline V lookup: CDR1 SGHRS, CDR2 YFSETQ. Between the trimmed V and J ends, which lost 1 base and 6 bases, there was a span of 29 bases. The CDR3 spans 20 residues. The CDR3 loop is CASSLTIVILRDRNFNEQFF. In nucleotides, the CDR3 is TGCGCCAGCAGCTTGACCATCGTTATACTGCGGGACAGAAACTTCAATGAGCAGTTCTTC.

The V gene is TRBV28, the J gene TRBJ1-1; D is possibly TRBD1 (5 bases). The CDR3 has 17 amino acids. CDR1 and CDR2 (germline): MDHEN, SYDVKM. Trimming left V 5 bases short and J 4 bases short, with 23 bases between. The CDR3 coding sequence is TGTGCCAGCAGTATAATCGGGCCCCAGGCGGGGGGCACTGAAGCTTTCTTT. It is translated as CASSIIGPQAGGTEAFF.

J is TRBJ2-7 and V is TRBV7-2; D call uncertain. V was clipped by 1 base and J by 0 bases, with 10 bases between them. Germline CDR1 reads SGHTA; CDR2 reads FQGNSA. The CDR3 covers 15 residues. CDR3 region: CASSLGAEPSYEQYF. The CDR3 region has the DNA TGTGCCAGCAGCTTAGGGGCAGAGCCCTCCTACGAGCAGTACTTC.

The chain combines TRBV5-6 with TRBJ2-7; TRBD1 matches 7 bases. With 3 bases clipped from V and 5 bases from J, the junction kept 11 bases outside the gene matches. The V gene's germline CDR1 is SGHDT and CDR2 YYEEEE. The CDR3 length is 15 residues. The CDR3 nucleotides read TGTGCCAGCAGCTATTGGGGACAGATGAACCACGAGCAGTACTTC. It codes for CASSYWGQMNHEQYF. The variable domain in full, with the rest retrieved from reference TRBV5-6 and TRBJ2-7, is DAGVTQSPTHLIKTRGQQVTLRCSPKSGHDTVSWYQQALGQGPQFIFQYYEEEERQRGNFPDRFSGHQFPNYSSELNVNALLLGDSALYLCASSYWGQMNHEQYFGPGTRLTVT.

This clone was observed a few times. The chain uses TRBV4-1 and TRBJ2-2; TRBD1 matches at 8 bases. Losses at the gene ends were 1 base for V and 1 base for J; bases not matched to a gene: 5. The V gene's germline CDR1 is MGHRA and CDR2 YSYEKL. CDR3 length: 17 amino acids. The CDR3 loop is CASSQGTGQGNTGELFF. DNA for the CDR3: TGCGCCAGCAGCCAAGGCACCGGACAGGGGAACACCGGGGAGCTGTTTTTT.

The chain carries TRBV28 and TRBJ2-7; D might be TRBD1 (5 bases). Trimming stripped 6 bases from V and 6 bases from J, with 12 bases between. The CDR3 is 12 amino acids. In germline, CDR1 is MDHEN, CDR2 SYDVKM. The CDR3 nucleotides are TGTGCCAGCAGCCTCCCAGGGATCGAGCAGTACTTC. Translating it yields CASSLPGIEQYF.

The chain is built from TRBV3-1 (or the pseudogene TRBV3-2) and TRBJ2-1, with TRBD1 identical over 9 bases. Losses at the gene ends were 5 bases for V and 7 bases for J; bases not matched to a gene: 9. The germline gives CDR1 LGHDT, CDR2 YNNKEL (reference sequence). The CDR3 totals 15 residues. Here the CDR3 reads CASSASGTGKNEQFF. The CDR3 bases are TGTGCCAGCAGCGCTTCCGGGACAGGGAAAAATGAGCAGTTCTTC.

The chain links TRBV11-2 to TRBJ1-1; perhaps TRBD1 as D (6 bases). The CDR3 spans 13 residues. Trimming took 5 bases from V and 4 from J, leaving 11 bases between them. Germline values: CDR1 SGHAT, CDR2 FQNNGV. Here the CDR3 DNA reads TGTGCCAGCAGCCAGTGGACAGCCACTGAAGCTTTCTTT. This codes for CASSQWTATEAFF.

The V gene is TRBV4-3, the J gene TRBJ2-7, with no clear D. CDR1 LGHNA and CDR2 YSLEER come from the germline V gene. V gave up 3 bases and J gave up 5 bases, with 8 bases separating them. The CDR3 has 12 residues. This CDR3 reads CASSHYGHEQYF. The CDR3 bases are TGCGCCAGCAGCCATTATGGCCACGAGCAGTACTTC.

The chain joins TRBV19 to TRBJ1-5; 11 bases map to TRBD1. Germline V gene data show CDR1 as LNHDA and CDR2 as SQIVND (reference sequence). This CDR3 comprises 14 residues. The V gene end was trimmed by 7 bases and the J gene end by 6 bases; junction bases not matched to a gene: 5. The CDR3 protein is CASKFGTGGQPQHF. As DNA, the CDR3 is TGTGCCAGTAAATTTGGGACAGGGGGTCAGCCCCAGCATTTT.

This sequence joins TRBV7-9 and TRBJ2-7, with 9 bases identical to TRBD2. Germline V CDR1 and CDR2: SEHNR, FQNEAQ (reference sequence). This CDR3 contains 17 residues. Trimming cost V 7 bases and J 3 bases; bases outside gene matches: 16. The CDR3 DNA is TGTGCCAGCACCGCGGGAGGGGTCTACTCTACTGGCTACGAGCAGTACTTC. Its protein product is CASTAGGVYSTGYEQYF.

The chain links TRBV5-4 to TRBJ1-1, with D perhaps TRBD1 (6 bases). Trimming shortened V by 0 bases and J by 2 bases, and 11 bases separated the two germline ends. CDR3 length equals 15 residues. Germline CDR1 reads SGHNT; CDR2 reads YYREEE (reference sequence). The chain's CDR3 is CASSLDDRTNTEAFF. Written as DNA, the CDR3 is TGTGCCAGCAGCTTGGACGACAGGACAAACACTGAAGCTTTCTTT.

This CDR3 reads CASTPGTGRYEQYF. DNA of the CDR3: TGTGCCAGTACCCCTGGGACAGGGCGCTACGAGCAGTACTTC. This chain uses TRBV19 with TRBJ2-7; TRBD1 aligns across 9 bases. This CDR3 is built from 14 residues. Per germline, CDR1 LNHDA and CDR2 SQIVND (reference sequence). V lost 7 bases and J lost 3; bases outside the gene matches: 7.

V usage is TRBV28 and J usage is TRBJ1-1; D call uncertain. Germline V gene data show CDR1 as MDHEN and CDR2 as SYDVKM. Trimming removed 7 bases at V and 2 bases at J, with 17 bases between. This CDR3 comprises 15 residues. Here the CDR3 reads CASIPQIQANTEAFF. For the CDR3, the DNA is TGTGCCAGCATCCCCCAGATCCAGGCAAACACTGAAGCTTTCTTT.

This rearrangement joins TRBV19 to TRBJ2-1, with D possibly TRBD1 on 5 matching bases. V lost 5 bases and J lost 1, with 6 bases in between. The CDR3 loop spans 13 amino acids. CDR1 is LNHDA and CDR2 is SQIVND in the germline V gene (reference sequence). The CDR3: CASSGASYNEQFF. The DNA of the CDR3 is TGTGCCAGTAGTGGGGCATCCTACAATGAGCAGTTCTTC.

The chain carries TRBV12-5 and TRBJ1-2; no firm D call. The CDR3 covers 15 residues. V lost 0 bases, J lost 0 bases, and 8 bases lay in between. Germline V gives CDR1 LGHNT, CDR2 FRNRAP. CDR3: CASGLVAGSNYGYTF. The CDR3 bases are TGTGCTAGTGGTTTGGTAGCGGGGTCTAACTATGGCTACACCTTC.